This TCR beta chain was profiled in a study of blood T cell repertoires in COVID-19. This CDR3 contains 15 residues. Germline V gene sequence: CDR1 WNHNN, CDR2 SYGVQD (reference sequence). The J segment lost 3 bases and the V segment lost 3 bases, leaving 4 bases of the junction unmatched. Sequencing was performed with immunoSEQ multiplex PCR; in TCRdb, only in-frame clones are kept and a portion is missing. Of over 130,000 clones listed, 84% are singletons. The clonotype was recovered from a man in his sixties or seventies with acute or convalescent COVID-19. Sequencing was done on a sample of peripheral blood. This chain joins TRBV10-1 and TRBJ2-4; 8 bases agree with TRBD1. CDR3 sequence reads: CASSDGTGGKNIQYF. For the CDR3, the DNA is TGCGCCAGCAGTGACGGGACAGGCGGCAAAAACATTCAGTACTTC.